This is a list of T cell receptor beta chains from one sample in a study of identical twins. TCRdb re-called the 5' RACE reads through MiXCR, storing one row per CDR3 protein. This table has about 200,000 distinct CDR3 sequences, roughly a tenth appearing once. Input material: memory T cells sorted from blood. The origin of the receptors is a man aged 50 to 59 in good health. Both conserved end residues are part of each CDR3. D genes are given only for firm matches. Not all rows give a size; the values are once, few, many and, for expanded clones, a class.

D	V	J	size	DNA	CDR3
TRBD2	TRBV12-3/TRBV12-4	TRBJ2-1	.	TGTGCCAGCAGGGGAGGGTACAATGAGCAGTTCTTC	CASRGGYNEQFF
.	TRBV10-3	TRBJ2-7	many	TGTGCAACAATCCCGGCTACCTACACGGAGCAGTACTTC	CATIPATYTEQYF
.	TRBV6-2/TRBV6-3	TRBJ2-2	.	TGTGCCAGCAGCCCGGGCCCCACCGGGGAGCTGTTTTTT	CASSPGPTGELFF
TRBD2	TRBV20-1	TRBJ2-4	few	TGCAGTGCCCCGGGACTAGCGTCCACCTTAGCCAAAAACATTCAGTACTTC	CSAPGLASTLAKNIQYF
.	TRBV12-1	TRBJ2-7	many	TGTGCCAGCAGCTTTGACCCAGGGCCGTCCTACGAGCAGTACTTC	CASSFDPGPSYEQYF
.	TRBV2	TRBJ2-5	many	TGTGCCAGCAGGGACTTCAATTACCAAGAGACCCAGTACTTC	CASRDFNYQETQYF
TRBD1	TRBV15	TRBJ2-4	many	TGTGCCACCAGCAGTCGACAGGGTGGGGACATTCAGTACTTC	CATSSRQGGDIQYF
.	TRBV20-1	TRBJ1-6	few	TGCAGTGCTAGAGCTGGGGGAGACGGATCACCCCTCCACTTT	CSARAGGDGSPLHF
TRBD1	TRBV11-2	TRBJ2-7	few	TGTGCCAGCAGCCTACTGACAGGGGCGCCCTACGAGCAGTACTTC	CASSLLTGAPYEQYF
.	TRBV7-2	TRBJ2-1	.	TGTGCCAGCAGCTTAGATATAGCCACGAGCGAGCAGTTCTTC	CASSLDIATSEQFF
TRBD1	TRBV20-1	TRBJ1-1	many	TGCAGTGCTCCGGACAGGTTATTCATATCGAACACTGAAGCTTTCTTT	CSAPDRLFISNTEAFF
TRBD1	TRBV11-3	TRBJ2-1	few	TGTGCCAGCAGCTTTGGACAGGGGGCATCTAATGAGCAGTTCTTC	CASSFGQGASNEQFF
TRBD1	TRBV4-2	TRBJ2-7	.	TGTGCCAGCAGCCCATTCGGGGGACAGGGGGCGCCTTCCCGCGAGCAGTACTTC	CASSPFGGQGAPSREQYF
TRBD2	TRBV20-1	TRBJ2-4	.	TGCAGTGTTCTGGGACTAGCGGGAGGGCTAAACATTCAGTACTTC	CSVLGLAGGLNIQYF
.	TRBV12-3/TRBV12-4	TRBJ1-2	.	TGTGCCAGCAGGGCCGACAGGCATAACTATGGCTACACCTTC	CASRADRHNYGYTF
TRBD2	TRBV9	TRBJ2-1	few	TGTGCCAGCAGCGTAGGAGGACTAGCGGGAGTTCATGGGAATGAGCAGTTCTTC	CASSVGGLAGVHGNEQFF
.	TRBV9	TRBJ2-1	many	.	CASSVGTGSPFF
.	TRBV20-1	TRBJ1-5	.	TGCAGTGCTAGAGTTGGGGCCGCCAATCAGCCCCAGCATTTT	CSARVGAANQPQHF
.	TRBV6-5	TRBJ2-7	few	TGTGCCAGCAGTTACTCGACCGGGACCCCCCTCGAGCAGTACTTC	CASSYSTGTPLEQYF
.	TRBV9	TRBJ2-7	many	TGTGCCAGCAGCCCCTCTGGGCAGGGTAGGGGATACGAGCAGTACTTC	CASSPSGQGRGYEQYF
TRBD1	TRBV12-3/TRBV12-4	TRBJ1-2	many	TGTGCCAGCAGTCTCCGGGACAGGGAGATCTACACCTTC	CASSLRDREIYTF
.	TRBV19	TRBJ2-7	.	TGTGCCAGTAGTAAAGCCGGGACGGCCACCTACGAGCAGTACTTC	CASSKAGTATYEQYF
TRBD2	TRBV11-2	TRBJ2-1	.	TGTGCCAGCAGCTACGCGGGGGGGCAAATCAATGAGCAGTTCTTC	CASSYAGGQINEQFF
.	TRBV7-2	TRBJ2-6	many	TGTGCCAGCAGACCCTCTGGGGCCAACGTCCTGACTTTC	CASRPSGANVLTF
TRBD2	TRBV3-1	TRBJ2-3	many	TGTGCCAGCAGCCCCCCTAATAGCGGGGGGGCCGCTACGCAGTATTTT	CASSPPNSGGAATQYF
TRBD1	TRBV12-3/TRBV12-4	TRBJ2-5	many	TGTGCCAGCAGAAGGACAGGGGGAGAGACCCAGTACTTC	CASRRTGGETQYF
.	TRBV12-3/TRBV12-4	TRBJ2-7	few	TGTGCCAGCAGTATAAGGGGGTTGTCCTACGAGCAGTACTTC	CASSIRGLSYEQYF
.	TRBV9	TRBJ2-1	many	TGTGCCAGCAGCATCCCTGACTCGTGGGGGGAGCAGTTCTTC	CASSIPDSWGEQFF
TRBD2	TRBV20-1	TRBJ2-7	.	TGCAGTGCGCATCTTAGCGGGGGAGTCTACGAGCAGTACTTC	CSAHLSGGVYEQYF
TRBD1	TRBV5-1	TRBJ1-2	many	TGCGCCAGCAGCTTGACAGGGGGCTCAGAAGGCTACACCTTC	CASSLTGGSEGYTF
TRBD2	TRBV10-3	TRBJ2-7	.	TGTGCCATCAGTGGGGGCGGGGGGGCCTACGAGCAGTACTTC	CAISGGGGAYEQYF
TRBD2	TRBV20-1	TRBJ2-7	many	TGCAGTGCTAGAGATTACACTAGCGGGGGCAGGAGCTCCTACGAGCAGTACTTC	CSARDYTSGGRSSYEQYF
TRBD1	TRBV12-3/TRBV12-4	TRBJ2-2	.	TGTGCCGGGTCACAGGGGTTGAGCACCGGGGAGCTGTTTTTT	CAGSQGLSTGELFF
TRBD1	TRBV5-1	TRBJ2-7	.	TGCGCCAGCAGCCCTACGGGACAGGCCGTATACGAGCAGTACTTC	CASSPTGQAVYEQYF
.	TRBV4-3	TRBJ1-2	many	TGCGCCAGCAGCCAAGGCCTCCGGCGAGGAGCTGGCTACACCTTC	CASSQGLRRGAGYTF
.	TRBV9	TRBJ2-3	.	TGTGCCAGCAGCGTGGCGGGTTCACTTGATACGCAGTATTTT	CASSVAGSLDTQYF
.	TRBV7-9	TRBJ1-2	many	TGTGCCAGCAGCTTCGACAGCGGACTCTACACCTTC	CASSFDSGLYTF
TRBD1	TRBV6-1	TRBJ2-7	.	TGTGCCAGCAGCCAAGGGACAGGGACTACGGATTACGAGCAGTACTTC	CASSQGTGTTDYEQYF
.	TRBV6-5	TRBJ1-2	many	TGTGCCAGCAGTTACAGAGGGTCCAGCTATGGCTACACCTTC	CASSYRGSSYGYTF
TRBD2	TRBV9	TRBJ2-5	.	TGTGCCAGCAGCGTAGAAGCGGGAGATTTGGAGACCCAGTACTTC	CASSVEAGDLETQYF
.	TRBV6-2/TRBV6-3	TRBJ2-3	once	TGTGCCAGCAGTCGGGGGAGGCGCACAGATACGCAGTATTTT	CASSRGRRTDTQYF
TRBD2	TRBV7-6	TRBJ2-5	many	TGTGCCAGCAGCTCCTTAGCGGGAGGAGGGTTGGAGACCCAGTACTTC	CASSSLAGGGLETQYF
.	TRBV18	TRBJ2-4	.	TGTGCCAGCTCAAATGACAAAGCCAAAAACATTCAGTACTTC	CASSNDKAKNIQYF
.	TRBV12-3/TRBV12-4	TRBJ2-7	few	TGTGCCAGCCGCGGGACAGAGTCCTACGAGCAGTACTTC	CASRGTESYEQYF
.	TRBV12-3/TRBV12-4	TRBJ1-2	many	TGTGCCAGCAGCCGAAGGGTGGGGGATGGCTACACCTTC	CASSRRVGDGYTF